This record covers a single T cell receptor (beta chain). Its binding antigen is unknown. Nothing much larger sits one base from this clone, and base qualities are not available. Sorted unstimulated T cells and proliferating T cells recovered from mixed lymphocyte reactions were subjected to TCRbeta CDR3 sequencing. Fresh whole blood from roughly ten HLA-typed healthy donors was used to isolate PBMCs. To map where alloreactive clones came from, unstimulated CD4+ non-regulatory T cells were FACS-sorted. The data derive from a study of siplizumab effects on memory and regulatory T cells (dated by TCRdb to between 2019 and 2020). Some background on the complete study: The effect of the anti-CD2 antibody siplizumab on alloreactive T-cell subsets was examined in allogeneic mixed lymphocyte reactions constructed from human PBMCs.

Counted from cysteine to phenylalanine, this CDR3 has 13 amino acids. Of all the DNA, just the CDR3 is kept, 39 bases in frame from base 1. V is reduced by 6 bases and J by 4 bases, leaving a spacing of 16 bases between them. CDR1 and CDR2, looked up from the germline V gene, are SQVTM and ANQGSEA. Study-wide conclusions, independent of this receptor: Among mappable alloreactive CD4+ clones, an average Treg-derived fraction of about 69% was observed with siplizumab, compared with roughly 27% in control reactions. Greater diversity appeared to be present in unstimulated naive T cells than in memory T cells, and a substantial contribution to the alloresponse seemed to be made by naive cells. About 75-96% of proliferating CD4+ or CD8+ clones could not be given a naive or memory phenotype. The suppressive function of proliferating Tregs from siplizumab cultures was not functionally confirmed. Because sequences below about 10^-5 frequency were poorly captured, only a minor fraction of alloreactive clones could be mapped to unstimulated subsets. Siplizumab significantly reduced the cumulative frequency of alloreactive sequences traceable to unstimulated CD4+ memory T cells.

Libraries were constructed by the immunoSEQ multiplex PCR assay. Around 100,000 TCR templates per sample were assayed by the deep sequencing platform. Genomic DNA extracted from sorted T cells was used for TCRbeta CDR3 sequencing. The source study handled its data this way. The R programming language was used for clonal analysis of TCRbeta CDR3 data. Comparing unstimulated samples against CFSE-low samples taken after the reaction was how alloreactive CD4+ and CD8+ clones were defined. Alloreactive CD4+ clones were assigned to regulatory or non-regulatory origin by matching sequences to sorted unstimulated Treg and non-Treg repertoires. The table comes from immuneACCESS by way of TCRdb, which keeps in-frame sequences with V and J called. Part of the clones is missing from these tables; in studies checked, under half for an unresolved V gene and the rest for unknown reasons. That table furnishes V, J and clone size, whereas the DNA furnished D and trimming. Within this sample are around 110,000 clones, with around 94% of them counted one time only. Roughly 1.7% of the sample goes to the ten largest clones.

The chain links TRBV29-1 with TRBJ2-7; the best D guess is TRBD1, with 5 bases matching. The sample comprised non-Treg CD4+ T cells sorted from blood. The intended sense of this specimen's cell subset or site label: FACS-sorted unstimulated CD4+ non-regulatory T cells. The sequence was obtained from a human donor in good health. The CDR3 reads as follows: CSVHGAQNYEQYF. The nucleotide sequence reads TGCAGCGTGCATGGGGCCCAGAATTACGAGCAGTACTTC.